The entry below gives a single T cell receptor beta chain sequence along with its context. What it binds is unknown. The sample comes from a study of OX40 agonist ivuxolimab in advanced cancers. From germline, CDR1 is SGHAT and CDR2 FQNNGV. V was trimmed by 5 bases and J by 1 base, leaving 12 bases between them. This CDR3 contains 14 residues. Libraries were prepared by immunoSEQ multiplex PCR; TCRdb keeps only in-frame clonotypes and omits some of them. The table includes 35,000 to 40,000 clones, approximately 80% detected once. Study-wide results and caveats: Doses of 0.1 to 3.0 mg/kg were accompanied by clonal expansion of CD4+ and CD8+ blood T cells by week 6. There were, on average, more expanded clones in CD8+ T cells than in CD4+.

This specimen was CD4+ or CD8+ T cells sorted from blood, taken in a trial of the OX40 agonist ivuxolimab. The chain carries TRBV11-2 and TRBJ2-7; D is possibly TRBD1 (6 bases). This receptor was taken from an adult with an advanced solid tumor such as melanoma, head and neck, liver or kidney cancer. In DNA, the CDR3 is TGTGCCAGCAGCCTCGGGGACACTTCCTACGAGCAGTACTTC. It specifies CASSLGDTSYEQYF.